These 28 T cell receptor beta chains were sequenced from one sample in a study of T cell responses to AZD1222 COVID-19 vaccine. Data came from immunoSEQ multiplex PCR; TCRdb stores just in-frame clones and leaves some out. The table shows more than 95,000 clones, with 92% occurring only once. The sample consisted of peripheral blood, taken on day 0 of AZD1222 vaccination. These receptors all stem from an adult in good health.

The chain is built from TRBV11-2 and TRBJ1-2, with D unresolved. V lost 0 bases and J 0 bases, leaving 8 bases between the germline ends. The CDR3 length is 15 residues. Looked up from germline, CDR1 is SGHAT and CDR2 is FQNNGV. CDR3 nucleotides: TGTGCCAGCAGCTTAGAAGGAGCCTCTAACTATGGCTACACCTTC. Translation gives CASSLEGASNYGYTF.

V and J are TRBV19 and TRBJ1-2, with a tentative D call TRBD1 (6 bases). Trimming left V 0 bases short and J 13 bases short, with 15 bases between. CDR3 length: 13 amino acids. Germline V lookup: CDR1 LNHDA, CDR2 SQIVND (reference sequence). In DNA, the CDR3 is TGTGCCAGTAGTATAGATCCGACAGGCGGTTTCACCTTC. Translating it yields CASSIDPTGGFTF.

The chain combines TRBV28 with TRBJ2-1; D is uncertain. The CDR3 is 14 residues long. The germline V gene encodes CDR1 MDHEN and CDR2 SYDVKM. V lost 5 bases, J lost 0 bases, and 8 bases lay in between. For the CDR3, the DNA is TGTGCCAGCAGTGAAGCTAGCTCCTACAATGAGCAGTTCTTC. Translation: CASSEASSYNEQFF.

The V call is TRBV19, the J call TRBJ2-7; no clear D gene. V lost 4 bases to trimming and J lost 2 bases, with 6 bases between them. CDR3 length: 12 amino acids. CDR1 is LNHDA and CDR2 is SQIVND in the germline V gene (reference sequence). The CDR3 DNA reads TGTGCCAGTAGTACGGTTCCCTACGAGCAGTACTTC. Its translation: CASSTVPYEQYF.

V usage is TRBV5-1 and J usage is TRBJ1-6; D perhaps matches TRBD1 (5 bases). This CDR3 is built from 14 residues. The V end lost 4 bases, the J end lost 9 bases, and 14 bases lay between the germline ends. CDR1 is SGHRS, CDR2 YFSETQ, per germline. The CDR3 loop is CASSVRGAGSPLHF. CDR3 DNA: TGCGCCAGCAGCGTGAGGGGCGCAGGTTCACCCCTCCACTTT.

The table lists this clone with a few counts. The rearrangement uses TRBV29-1 and TRBJ1-1; D may be TRBD1 (6 bases). V was trimmed by 2 bases and J by 1 base, leaving 8 bases between them. The CDR3 extends over 13 amino acids. Per the germline V gene, CDR1 is SQVTM and CDR2 is ANQGSEA. CDR3 bases: TGCAGCGTTGAAACGACAGGGAACACTGAAGCTTTCTTT. It yields the protein CSVETTGNTEAFF.

This clone has a single count. The chain is built from TRBV29-1 and TRBJ2-7; perhaps D is TRBD1 or TRBD2 (5 bases each). The CDR3 runs 16 residues. Trimming took 7 bases from V and 5 from J, leaving 27 bases between them. Germline loops: CDR1 SQVTM, CDR2 ANQGSEA. The CDR3, as DNA: TGCAGCGGGCTCATCGTGACCGGGACCCCCGGCCACGAGCAGTACTTC. This translates into CSGLIVTGTPGHEQYF.

The gene calls are TRBV6-5 and TRBJ1-5, with D possibly being TRBD1 (6 bases). Trimming removed 6 bases at V and 7 bases at J, with 16 bases between. The CDR3 has 14 residues. CDR1 MNHEY and CDR2 SVGAGI come from the germline V gene. The CDR3 DNA sequence: TGTGCCAGCAGGGCCGAGGGGGGTGGACAGCCCCAGCATTTT. Amino acid sequence: CASRAEGGGQPQHF.

The rearrangement joins TRBV24-1 to TRBJ1-5; weak D call: TRBD1 (6 bases). There are 13 residues in the CDR3. V lost 7 bases and J lost 2, with 8 bases in between. The germline V gene encodes CDR1 KGHDR and CDR2 SFDVKD. For the CDR3, the DNA is TGTGCCACCAGCCGACAGGGCAATCAGCCCCAGCATTTT. Encoded protein: CATSRQGNQPQHF.

This clone was picked up one time. CDR3 bases: TGCGCCAGCAGCTTGCAGGGGGCTTCCAATGAGCAGTTCTTC. Translated: CASSLQGASNEQFF. The chain carries TRBV5-1 and TRBJ2-1, with TRBD1 matching over 8 bases. The CDR3 is 14 residues long. Germline CDR1 SGHRS, CDR2 YFSETQ. V lost 1 base and J lost 6; bases outside the gene matches: 3. Drawing the rest from reference TRBV5-1 and TRBJ2-1, the complete variable domain is KAGVTQTPRYLIKTRGQQVTLSCSPISGHRSVSWYQQTPGQGLQFLFEYFSETQRNKGNFPGRFSGRQFSNSRSEMNVSTLELGDSALYLCASSLQGASNEQFFGPGTRLTVL.

The J gene is TRBJ1-6, the V gene TRBV6-5; the match to TRBD1 covers 8 bases. After removal of 7 bases from V and 1 base from J, the junction contained 3 bases not matched to a gene. The CDR3 has 15 residues. Germline V gene data show CDR1 as MNHEY and CDR2 as SVGAGI. Here the CDR3 reads CASTGGQSYNSPLHF. CDR3 nucleotides: TGTGCCAGCACAGGGGGCCAGTCCTATAATTCACCCCTCCACTTT.

The J gene is TRBJ1-1, the V gene TRBV7-3; D perhaps matches TRBD1 (5 bases). The V and J ends lost 3 bases and 6 bases respectively, with 11 bases between them. This CDR3 spans 13 amino acids. Germline V gene lookup returns CDR1 SGHTA and CDR2 FQGTGA. This CDR3 reads CASSFAGLAEAFF. CDR3 nucleotides: TGTGCCAGCAGCTTCGCAGGGCTGGCTGAAGCTTTCTTT. Looking up the rest from reference TRBV7-3 and TRBJ1-1 gives the full variable domain: GAGVSQTPSNKVTEKGKYVELRCDPISGHTALYWYRQSLGQGPEFLIYFQGTGAADDSGLPNDRFFAVRPEGSVSTLKIQRTERGDSAVYLCASSFAGLAEAFFGQGTRLTVV.

The chain uses TRBV9 and TRBJ1-4; D is possibly TRBD1 (5 bases). The length of the CDR3 is 14 residues. Per the germline V gene, CDR1 is SGDLS and CDR2 is YYNGEE. V was clipped by 2 bases and J by 8 bases, with 13 bases between them. CDR3 DNA sequence: TGTGCCAGCAGCGTGCAGGGTTTCGGGGAAAAACTGTTTTTT. The encoded protein is CASSVQGFGEKLFF.

This chain connects TRBV19 to TRBJ2-1; 15 nucleotides match TRBD2. CDR1 and CDR2 (germline): LNHDA, SQIVND (reference sequence). There are 17 residues in the CDR3. V gave up 5 bases and J gave up 4 bases; unmatched junction bases: 6. The CDR3 loop reads CASSPWTSGRVYNEQFF. In nucleotides, the CDR3 is TGTGCCAGTAGTCCTTGGACTAGCGGGAGGGTTTACAATGAGCAGTTCTTC.

The CDR3 nucleotides are TGTGCCAGCAGCCTCTACCGGGGAGCGAATGGCTACACCTTC. Translated, it gives CASSLYRGANGYTF. The chain couples TRBV14 to TRBJ1-2; the D is unclear. The CDR3 has 14 residues. CDR1 is SGHDN and CDR2 is FVKESK in the germline V gene. V dropped 4 bases and J dropped 6 bases, with 15 bases sitting between them.

Here the CDR3 reads CASSFTGLAGDVEQYF. Written as DNA, the CDR3 is TGCGCCAGCAGCTTTACGGGACTAGCGGGAGACGTCGAGCAGTACTTC. The gene calls are TRBV5-1 and TRBJ2-7; 14 nucleotides align to TRBD2. Germline values: CDR1 SGHRS, CDR2 YFSETQ. The CDR3 contains 16 residues. Unmatched junction bases numbered 7, after V lost 2 bases and J lost 6 bases.

The V and J genes are TRBV20-1 and TRBJ1-2; D uncertain. This CDR3 contains 18 residues. Trimming stripped 3 bases from V and 0 bases from J, with 23 bases between. CDR1 DFQATT and CDR2 SNEGSKA come from the germline V gene (reference sequence). The CDR3 bases are TGCAGTGCTAGTAGATTGGGCAGCCATACTGATACTAACTATGGCTACACCTTC. Translation: CSASRLGSHTDTNYGYTF.

The rearrangement joins TRBV2 to TRBJ1-1; D is ambiguous. CDR3 size: 13 residues. CDR1 is SNHLY and CDR2 is FYNNEI in the germline V gene. V gave up 7 bases and J gave up 2 bases, with 11 bases separating them. CDR3 sequence: CASTSGPNTEAFF. The DNA for the CDR3 is TGTGCCAGCACCTCAGGTCCAAACACTGAAGCTTTCTTT.

The chain links TRBV7-9 to TRBJ2-1; 9 bases fit TRBD2. Germline assignment: CDR1 SEHNR and CDR2 FQNEAQ (reference sequence). With V trimmed by 6 bases and J by 5 bases, 11 bases remained unmatched. CDR3 length: 16 residues. The CDR3 DNA reads TGTGCCAGCAGTATAAGGGGGCTAGCGGGACACAATGAGCAGTTCTTC. Translated, it gives CASSIRGLAGHNEQFF.

V gene TRBV4-2 combines with J gene TRBJ1-6, with D uncertain. The V gene's germline CDR1 is LGHNA and CDR2 YNFKEQ. V was shortened by 0 bases and J by 7 bases, with 7 bases between the two germline ends. The CDR3 totals 14 residues. The CDR3 region is CASSQEQTNSPLHF. The CDR3 DNA sequence: TGTGCCAGCAGCCAAGAACAGACGAATTCACCCCTCCACTTT.

V is TRBV5-1 and J is TRBJ1-5; tentative D call: TRBD1 (5 bases). The CDR3 is made up of 16 amino acids. Trimming left V 1 base short and J 0 bases short, with 11 bases between. Germline CDR1 and CDR2: SGHRS and YFSETQ. The CDR3 loop is CASSLLGRDSNQPQHF. The CDR3 DNA follows: TGCGCCAGCAGCTTGTTGGGGCGGGATAGCAATCAGCCCCAGCATTTT.

V and J are TRBV5-1 and TRBJ1-1; TRBD1 matches 7 bases. The CDR3 is made up of 14 amino acids. With 3 bases clipped from V and 3 bases from J, the junction kept 5 bases outside the gene matches. Germline CDR1 is SGHRS and CDR2 is YFSETQ. The CDR3 DNA is TGCGCCAGCAGCTCCGGGACAGCCCACACTGAAGCTTTCTTT. Translating it yields CASSSGTAHTEAFF. The full variable domain, rest sourced from reference TRBV5-1 and TRBJ1-1, is KAGVTQTPRYLIKTRGQQVTLSCSPISGHRSVSWYQQTPGQGLQFLFEYFSETQRNKGNFPGRFSGRQFSNSRSEMNVSTLELGDSALYLCASSSGTAHTEAFFGQGTRLTVV.

This chain connects TRBV6-5 to TRBJ1-2; 8 bases are a match to TRBD1. Trimming at V came to 4 bases and at J to 6 bases, leaving 7 bases not matched to a gene. The CDR3 extends over 14 amino acids. Germline values: CDR1 MNHEY, CDR2 SVGAGI. In nucleotides, the CDR3 is TGTGCCAGCAGTTTTTCCGGACAGGGCCATGGCTACACCTTC. It is translated as CASSFSGQGHGYTF.

The CDR3 protein is CASSLGGGDYGYTF. The CDR3, as DNA: TGTGCCAGCAGCTTGGGAGGGGGCGACTATGGCTACACCTTC. The genes are TRBV5-4 and TRBJ1-2; TRBD1 agrees at 7 bases. Trimming at V came to 0 bases and at J to 3 bases, leaving 2 bases not matched to a gene. Germline CDR1 SGHNT, CDR2 YYREEE (reference sequence). The CDR3 has 14 residues.

The gene calls are TRBV27 and TRBJ1-1, with D possibly being TRBD1 (5 bases). Germline-derived CDR1 and CDR2 are MNHEY and SMNVEV (reference sequence). The V end was cut by 5 bases, the J end by 8 bases, with 21 bases between. The CDR3 length is 15 residues. In DNA form, the CDR3 reads TGTGCCAGCAGTAACCCCGGACTGGGGGAGTACGAAGCTTTCTTT. Translated: CASSNPGLGEYEAFF.

This clone showed up just a few times. The V and J genes are TRBV19 and TRBJ1-1, with TRBD1 identical over 7 bases. Germline CDR1 and CDR2: LNHDA and SQIVND (reference sequence). The J segment lost 5 bases and the V segment lost 3 bases, leaving 6 bases of the junction unmatched. The CDR3 runs to 14 residues. CDR3 DNA sequence: TGTGCCAGTAGTATTTTCCAGGGGGAAACTGAAGCTTTCTTT. Translated, it gives CASSIFQGETEAFF. The full variable domain, in which reference TRBV19 and TRBJ1-1 provide the parts outside the CDR3, is DGGITQSPKYLFRKEGQNVTLSCEQNLNHDAMYWYRQDPGQGLRLIYYSQIVNDFQKGDIAEGYSVSREKKESFPLTVTSAQKNPTAFYLCASSIFQGETEAFFGQGTRLTVV.

The chain is built from TRBV19 and TRBJ2-3; 8 positions agree with TRBD1. Germline-derived CDR1 and CDR2 are LNHDA and SQIVND (reference sequence). The J segment lost 5 bases and the V segment lost 5 bases, leaving 12 bases of the junction unmatched. This CDR3 has 16 amino acids. CDR3 nucleotide sequence: TGTGCCAGTAGTCTACACCAGACAGGGGTCGGAGATACGCAGTATTTT. This codes for CASSLHQTGVGDTQYF.

This chain's CDR3 is CASSMTSGSYEQYF. In DNA, the CDR3 is TGTGCCAGCAGCATGACTAGCGGCTCCTACGAGCAGTACTTC. The chain is built from TRBV5-5 and TRBJ2-7, with TRBD2 matching over 9 bases. The trim removed 4 bases at V and 0 bases at J, leaving 2 bases unmatched. This CDR3 has 14 residues. Germline V CDR1 and CDR2: SGHKS, YYEKEE (reference sequence). Supplemented by reference TRBV5-5 and TRBJ2-7, the full variable domain reads DAGVTQSPTHLIKTRGQQVTLRCSPISGHKSVSWYQQVLGQGPQFIFQYYEKEERGRGNFPDRFSARQFPNYSSELNVNALLLGDSALYLCASSMTSGSYEQYFGPGTRLTVT.